The 12 T cell receptor beta chains below come from one sample, sequenced in a study of T cell repertoires in cytomegalovirus infection (dated by TCRdb to the late 2010s). The sample's treatment or condition label, in plain terms: in vitro stimulation with specific CMV peptide epitopes to enrich CMV-specific T cells. These receptors' antigens are unknown. Sequencing relied on an Illumina HiSeq 1500. The public reads were reanalyzed by TCRdb: fastp trimming at Q25, MiXCR alignment, in-frame beta chains only. Duplicate CDR3 protein sequences are folded into a single record with the most common DNA and genes. The table for this sample lists about 900,000 distinct CDR3 sequences; roughly a third of them were counted only once. The leading ten clones occupy about an eighth of the sample. Sequenced material: cultured CD8+ T cells from PBMCs, taken from culture after CMV antigen stimulation. The receptors were gathered from a human donor in good health (CMV status not recorded). Some clones in this sample may be carry-over from other donors' samples.

V and J are TRBV20-1 and TRBJ1-6, with 7 bases lining up with TRBD1. V lost 2 bases and J lost 0; bases outside the gene matches: 13. The CDR3 has 19 amino acids. Germline V CDR1 and CDR2: DFQATT, SNEGSKA (reference sequence). The CDR3 DNA is TGCAGTGCTAGATCTCCTGAGGCAGGGGGTAGCTCCTATAATTCACCCCTCCACTTT. Amino acid sequence: CSARSPEAGGSSYNSPLHF.

The chain couples TRBV7-6 to TRBJ2-7; 7 nucleotides agree with TRBD1. With V trimmed by 1 base and J by 6 bases, 3 bases remained unmatched. Germline CDR1 and CDR2: SGHVS and FNYEAQ. This CDR3 spans 13 amino acids. The chain's CDR3 is CASSLVRGREQYF. Written as DNA, the CDR3 is TGTGCCAGCAGCTTAGTGAGGGGGCGCGAGCAGTACTTC.

Only a few counts were recorded for this clonotype. The genes are TRBV6-5 and TRBJ1-1; D not certain. This CDR3 is built from 14 residues. Germline V CDR1 and CDR2: MNHEY, SVGAGI. The V gene lost 0 bases and the J gene lost 2 bases, with 7 bases spanning the gap. The CDR3 DNA reads TGTGCCAGCAGTTACTCGGTCAGTAACACTGAAGCTTTCTTT. Its protein is CASSYSVSNTEAFF.

On this clonotype itself: This could be a read error, since a much larger clone is one nucleotide away. The chain is built from TRBV10-3 and TRBJ2-1; tentatively, D is TRBD1 (6 bases). Germline CDR1 ENHRY, CDR2 SYGVKD. The CDR3 runs 12 residues. The CDR3 is CVIRGAHNEQFF. For the CDR3, the DNA is TGTGTCATCAGGGGCGCCCACAATGAGCAGTTCTTC.

The J gene is TRBJ2-1, the V gene TRBV7-9; D tentatively fits TRBD1 or TRBD2 (5 bases each). V gave up 6 bases and J gave up 2 bases, with 23 bases separating them. CDR1 is SEHNR, CDR2 FQNEAQ, per germline (reference sequence). The length of the CDR3 is 18 residues. The CDR3 DNA is TGTGCCAGCAGGGAGGAGGCGGGCCCGGGGCGGCCCTACAATGAGCAGTTCTTC. This gives the protein CASREEAGPGRPYNEQFF.

The chain recombines TRBV27 with TRBJ2-2; 8 bases are a match to TRBD2. The CDR3 consists of 13 residues. Unmatched junction bases numbered 4, after V lost 7 bases and J lost 6 bases. Per the germline V gene, CDR1 is MNHEY and CDR2 is SMNVEV (reference sequence). CDR3 region: CASNRGGPGELFF. CDR3 bases: TGTGCCAGCAATCGGGGGGGGCCCGGGGAGCTGTTTTTT.

The V call is TRBV7-6, the J call TRBJ2-3; D might be TRBD2 (7 bases). Trimming stripped 0 bases from V and 0 bases from J, with 13 bases between. Germline V gives CDR1 SGHVS, CDR2 FNYEAQ. CDR3 length: 17 residues. The CDR3 reads CASSLAGGAYSTDTQYF. CDR3 nucleotide sequence: TGTGCCAGCAGCTTAGCGGGGGGGGCCTATAGCACAGATACGCAGTATTTT. Filled out from reference TRBV7-6 and TRBJ2-3, the complete variable domain reads GAGVSQSPRYKVTKRGQDVALRCDPISGHVSLYWYRQALGQGPEFLTYFNYEAQQDKSGLPNDRFSAERPEGSISTLTIQRTEQRDSAMYRCASSLAGGAYSTDTQYFGPGTRLTVL.

The rearrangement uses TRBV20-1 and TRBJ2-2, with 7 bases lining up with TRBD1. This CDR3 is built from 14 residues. The V gene's germline CDR1 is DFQATT and CDR2 SNEGSKA (reference sequence). J was trimmed by 7 bases and V by 2 bases; bases with no gene match: 7. The CDR3 loop is CSARLDRANGELFF. In DNA, the CDR3 is TGCAGTGCTAGACTCGACAGGGCGAACGGGGAGCTGTTTTTT.

This clonotype was picked up a small number of times. The chain couples TRBV7-3 to TRBJ2-2; TRBD2 is a possible D gene (6 bases). With 5 bases removed from V and 2 bases from J, the gap between germline ends came to 18 bases. The CDR3 extends over 17 amino acids. The germline CDR1 and CDR2 sequences are SGHTA and FQGTGA. The DNA for the CDR3 is TGTGCCAGCAGCCCTGCCGTTCGAGGGACTAACACCGGGGAGCTGTTTTTT. It translates to CASSPAVRGTNTGELFF. The full variable domain, rest sourced from reference TRBV7-3 and TRBJ2-2, is GAGVSQTPSNKVTEKGKYVELRCDPISGHTALYWYRQSLGQGPEFLIYFQGTGAADDSGLPNDRFFAVRPEGSVSTLKIQRTERGDSAVYLCASSPAVRGTNTGELFFGEGSRLTVL.

This clonotype was observed at least ten times. The rearrangement joins TRBV7-2 to TRBJ2-6, with no clear D. This CDR3 is 15 amino acids long. From germline, CDR1 is SGHTA and CDR2 FQGNSA. Trimming took 6 bases from V and 0 from J, leaving 9 bases between them. The CDR3 DNA sequence: TGTGCCAGCAGACAGAGGATCTCTGGGGCCAACGTCCTGACTTTC. Amino acid sequence: CASRQRISGANVLTF.

Notes on this clonotype: Since a much larger clone is just one base distant, this may be a read error. The chain is built from TRBV7-6 and TRBJ2-5, with a weak D call TRBD2 (5 bases). This CDR3 spans 15 amino acids. Germline V gene sequence: CDR1 SGHVS, CDR2 FNYEAQ. CDR3 in amino acids: CVSSPLMRVGETQYF. The CDR3 coding sequence is TGTGTCAGCAGCCCCCTCATGCGGGTGGGGGAGACCCAGTACTTC. Variable domain in full (rest from reference TRBV7-6 and TRBJ2-5): GAGVSQSPRYKVTKRGQDVALRCDPISGHVSLYWYRQALGQGPEFLTYFNYEAQQDKSGLPNDRFSAERPEGSISTLTIQRTEQRDSAMYRCVSSPLMRVGETQYFGPGTRLLVL.

The gene calls are TRBV10-3 and TRBJ2-7; D could derive from TRBD1 or TRBD2 (5 bases each). Germline values: CDR1 ENHRY, CDR2 SYGVKD. There are 15 residues in the CDR3. V was shortened by 2 bases and J by 6 bases, with 17 bases between the two germline ends. CDR3 sequence: CAISEGTVNLVEQYF. The CDR3 bases are TGTGCCATCAGTGAGGGGACCGTGAACCTGGTCGAGCAGTACTTC.